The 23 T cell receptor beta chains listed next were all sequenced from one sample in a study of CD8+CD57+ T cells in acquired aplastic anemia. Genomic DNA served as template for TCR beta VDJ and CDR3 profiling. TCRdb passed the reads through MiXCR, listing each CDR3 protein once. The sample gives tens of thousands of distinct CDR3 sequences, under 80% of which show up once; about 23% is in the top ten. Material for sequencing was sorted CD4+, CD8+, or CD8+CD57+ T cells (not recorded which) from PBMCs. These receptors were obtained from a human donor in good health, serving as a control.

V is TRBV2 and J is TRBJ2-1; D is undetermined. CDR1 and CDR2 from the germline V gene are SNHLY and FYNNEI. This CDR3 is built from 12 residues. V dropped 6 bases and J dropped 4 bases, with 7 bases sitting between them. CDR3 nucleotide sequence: TGTGCCAGCAGGAACGTATACAATGAGCAGTTCTTC. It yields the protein CASRNVYNEQFF.

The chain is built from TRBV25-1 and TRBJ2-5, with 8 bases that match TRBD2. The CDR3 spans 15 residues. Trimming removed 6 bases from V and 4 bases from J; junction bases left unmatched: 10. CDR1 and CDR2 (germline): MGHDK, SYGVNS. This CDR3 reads CASSPSGRDGETQYF. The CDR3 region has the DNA TGTGCCAGCAGCCCGAGCGGGAGAGACGGAGAGACCCAGTACTTC.

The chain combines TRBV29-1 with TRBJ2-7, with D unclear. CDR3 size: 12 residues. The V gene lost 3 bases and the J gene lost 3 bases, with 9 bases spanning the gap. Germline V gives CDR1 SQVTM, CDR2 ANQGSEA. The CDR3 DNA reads TGCAGCGTTGAGGTCTGGGGCTACGAGCAGTACGTC. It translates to CSVEVWGYEQYV.

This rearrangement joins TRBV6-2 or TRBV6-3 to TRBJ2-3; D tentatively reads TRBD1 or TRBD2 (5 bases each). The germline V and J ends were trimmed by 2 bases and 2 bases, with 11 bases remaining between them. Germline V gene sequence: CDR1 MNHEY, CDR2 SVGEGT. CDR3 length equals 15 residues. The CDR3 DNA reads TGTGCCAGCAGTTACAAGAGGGGCTACACAGATACGCAGTATTTT. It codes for CASSYKRGYTDTQYF.

The DNA of the CDR3 is TGCAGTGCTAACAAGGGGGCTTACGATACGCAGTATTTT. Amino acid sequence: CSANKGAYDTQYF. This chain links TRBV20-1 with TRBJ2-3; 7 nucleotides line up with TRBD1. Looked up from germline, CDR1 is DFQATT and CDR2 is SNEGSKA (reference sequence). CDR3 size: 13 residues. V shed 4 bases, J shed 6 bases, and the junction held 7 bases outside the gene matches.

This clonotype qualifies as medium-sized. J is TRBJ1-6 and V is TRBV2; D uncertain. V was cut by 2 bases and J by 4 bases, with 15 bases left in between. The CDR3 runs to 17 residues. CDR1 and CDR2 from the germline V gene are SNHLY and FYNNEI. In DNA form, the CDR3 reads TGTGCCAGCAGTGAATCCTTGGGTGGGGAATATAATTCACCCCTCCACTTT. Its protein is CASSESLGGEYNSPLHF.

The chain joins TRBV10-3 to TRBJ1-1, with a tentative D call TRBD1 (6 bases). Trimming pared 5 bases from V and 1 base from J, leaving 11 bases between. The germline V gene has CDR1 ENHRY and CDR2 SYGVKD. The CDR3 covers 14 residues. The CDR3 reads CAISYTRGNTEAFF. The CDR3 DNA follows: TGTGCCATCAGTTATACCAGGGGGAACACTGAAGCTTTCTTT.

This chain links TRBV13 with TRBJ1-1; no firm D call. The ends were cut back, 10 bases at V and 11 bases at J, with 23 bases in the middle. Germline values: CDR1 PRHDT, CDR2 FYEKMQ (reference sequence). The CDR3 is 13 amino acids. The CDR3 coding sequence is TGTGCCATCAGTGAGTCCCTGGCCGGACTCGCTTTCTTT. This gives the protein CAISESLAGLAFF.

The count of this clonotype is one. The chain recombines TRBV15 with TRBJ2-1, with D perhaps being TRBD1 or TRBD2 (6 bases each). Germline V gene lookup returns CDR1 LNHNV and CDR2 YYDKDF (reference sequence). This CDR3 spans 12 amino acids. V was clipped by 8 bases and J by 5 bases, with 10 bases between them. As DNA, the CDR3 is TGTGCCACCCGGGGGCCAGACAATGAGCAGTTCTTC. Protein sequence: CATRGPDNEQFF.

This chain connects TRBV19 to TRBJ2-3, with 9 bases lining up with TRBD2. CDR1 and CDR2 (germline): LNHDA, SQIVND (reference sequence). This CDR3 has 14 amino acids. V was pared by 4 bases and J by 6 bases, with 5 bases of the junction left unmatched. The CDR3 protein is CASSKLAGADTQYF. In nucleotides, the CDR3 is TGTGCCAGTAGTAAATTAGCGGGGGCTGATACGCAGTATTTT.

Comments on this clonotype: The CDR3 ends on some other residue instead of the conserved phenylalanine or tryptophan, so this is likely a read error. The CDR3: CARTLLGNEQFL. The CDR3 region has the DNA TGTGCCCGCACCCTACTTGGCAATGAGCAGTTCCTC. The chain is built from TRBV6-1 and TRBJ2-1; no reliable D call. Trimming left V 11 bases short and J 6 bases short, with 14 bases between. The CDR3 contains 12 residues. Per germline, CDR1 MNHNS and CDR2 SASEGT.

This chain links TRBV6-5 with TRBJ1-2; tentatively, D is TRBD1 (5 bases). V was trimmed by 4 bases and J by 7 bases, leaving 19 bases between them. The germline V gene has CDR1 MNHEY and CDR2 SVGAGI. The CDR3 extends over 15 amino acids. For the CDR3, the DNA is TGTGCCAGCAGTTCCCGCGGGGCCGAGGCCTCTGGCTACACCTTC. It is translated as CASSSRGAEASGYTF.

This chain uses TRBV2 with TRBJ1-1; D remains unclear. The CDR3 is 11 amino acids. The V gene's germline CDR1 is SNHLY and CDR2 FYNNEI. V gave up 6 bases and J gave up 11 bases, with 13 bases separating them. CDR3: CASRTGPSAFF. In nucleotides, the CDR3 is TGTGCCAGCAGAACGGGTCCCAGCGCTTTCTTT.

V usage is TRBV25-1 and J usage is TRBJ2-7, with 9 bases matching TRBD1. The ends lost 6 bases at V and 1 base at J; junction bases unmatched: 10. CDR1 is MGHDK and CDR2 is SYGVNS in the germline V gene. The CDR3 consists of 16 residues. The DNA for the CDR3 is TGTGCCAGCAGCTTAGGGCCCGGGACAGGGTCCTACGAGCAGTACTTC. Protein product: CASSLGPGTGSYEQYF.

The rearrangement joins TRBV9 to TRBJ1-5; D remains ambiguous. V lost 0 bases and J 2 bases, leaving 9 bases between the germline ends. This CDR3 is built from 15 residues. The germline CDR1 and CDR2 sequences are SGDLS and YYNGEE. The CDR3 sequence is CASSVGSIGNQPQHF. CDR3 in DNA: TGTGCCAGCAGCGTAGGGAGCATCGGCAATCAGCCCCAGCATTTT.

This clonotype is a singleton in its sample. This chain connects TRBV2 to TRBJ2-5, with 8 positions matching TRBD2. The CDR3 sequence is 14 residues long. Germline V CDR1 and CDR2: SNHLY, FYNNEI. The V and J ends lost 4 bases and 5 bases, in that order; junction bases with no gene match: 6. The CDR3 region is CASSGAGGRETQYF. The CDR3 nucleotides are TGTGCCAGCAGTGGGGCGGGGGGCCGGGAGACCCAGTACTTC.

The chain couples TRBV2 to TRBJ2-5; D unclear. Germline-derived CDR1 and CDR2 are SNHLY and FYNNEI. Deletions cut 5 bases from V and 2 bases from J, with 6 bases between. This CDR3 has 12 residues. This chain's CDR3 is CASSPQQETQYF. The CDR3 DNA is TGTGCCAGCAGTCCCCAGCAAGAGACCCAGTACTTC. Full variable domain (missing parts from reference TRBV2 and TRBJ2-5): EPEVTQTPSHQVTQMGQEVILRCVPISNHLYFYWYRQILGQKVEFLVSFYNNEISEKSEIFDDQFSVERPDGSNFTLKIRSTKLEDSAMYFCASSPQQETQYFGPGTRLLVL.

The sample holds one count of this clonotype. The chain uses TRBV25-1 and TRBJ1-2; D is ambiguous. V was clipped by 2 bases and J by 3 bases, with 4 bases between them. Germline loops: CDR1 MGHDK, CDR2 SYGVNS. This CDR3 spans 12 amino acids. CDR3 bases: TGTGCCAGCAGTGAAGGAGACTATGGCTACACCTTC. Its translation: CASSEGDYGYTF.

The chain's CDR3 is CASLPPGETQYF. In DNA, the CDR3 is TGTGCCAGCTTACCCCCTGGGGAGACCCAGTACTTC. This chain joins TRBV2 and TRBJ2-5; D not certain. CDR1 and CDR2 from the germline V gene are SNHLY and FYNNEI. The CDR3 runs 12 residues. V was pared by 8 bases and J by 5 bases, with 12 bases between.

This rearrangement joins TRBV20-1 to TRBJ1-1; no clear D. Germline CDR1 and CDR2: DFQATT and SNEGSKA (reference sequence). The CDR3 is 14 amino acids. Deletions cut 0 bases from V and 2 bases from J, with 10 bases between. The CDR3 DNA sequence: TGCAGTGCTAGAGATCCCCGTTCTAACACTGAAGCTTTCTTT. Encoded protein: CSARDPRSNTEAFF.

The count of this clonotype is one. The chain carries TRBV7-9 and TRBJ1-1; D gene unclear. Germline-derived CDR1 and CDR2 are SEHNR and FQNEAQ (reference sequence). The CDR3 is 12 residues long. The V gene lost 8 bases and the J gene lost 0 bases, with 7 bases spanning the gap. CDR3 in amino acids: CASGGLNTEAFF. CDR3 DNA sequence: TGTGCCAGCGGTGGGTTGAACACTGAAGCTTTCTTT.

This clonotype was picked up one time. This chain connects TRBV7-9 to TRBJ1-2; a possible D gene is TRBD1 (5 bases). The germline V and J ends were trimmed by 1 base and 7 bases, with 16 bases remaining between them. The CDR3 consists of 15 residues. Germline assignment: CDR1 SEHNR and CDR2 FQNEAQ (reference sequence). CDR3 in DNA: TGTGCCAGCAGCTTAGAGGTTTCTTGGGGCTGTGGCTACACCTTC. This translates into CASSLEVSWGCGYTF.

CDR3 sequence (DNA): TGTGCCAGCACCCAGGGACAGAACTCACCCCTCCACTTT. It is translated as CASTQGQNSPLHF. The V and J genes are TRBV19 and TRBJ1-6; 7 nucleotides line up with TRBD1. J gave up 10 bases and V 9 bases, and 9 bases lay outside the gene matches. Germline CDR1 and CDR2: LNHDA and SQIVND (reference sequence). The CDR3 sequence is 13 residues long.